This T cell receptor (beta chain) was sequenced during a study of blood T cell repertoires in COVID-19. On the study more broadly: Material from acute and convalescent COVID-19 was sourced from the United States, Italy and Spain. T cells, B-cell-depleted T cells, or PBMCs supplied cDNA or gDNA.

Produced via immunoSEQ multiplex PCR; TCRdb's table is partial and in-frame only. Here the sample spans some 140,000 clones, about four fifths being singletons. Recovery meant two consecutive negative NP/OP PCR tests, professional clearance, or resolved symptoms. This CDR3 is built from 17 residues. Per germline, CDR1 LNHDA and CDR2 SQIVND (reference sequence). J was trimmed by 0 bases and V by 3 bases; bases with no gene match: 5. The source is a man in his forties or fifties who had recovered from COVID-19. The sample taken for sequencing was PBMCs or T cells enriched from blood (not recorded which). V usage is TRBV19 and J usage is TRBJ2-2; 9 bases are a match to TRBD1. As DNA, the CDR3 is TGTGCCAGTAGTATTGGGGGACAGGGTGCGAACACCGGGGAGCTGTTTTTT. Amino acids: CASSIGGQGANTGELFF.